Listed here are 7 T cell receptor beta chains from one sample, sequenced in a study of blood T cell repertoires in COVID-19. Produced via immunoSEQ multiplex PCR; TCRdb's table is partial and in-frame only. The sample yields about 250,000 clones, about 80% seen once. The sequencing sample was made of peripheral blood. All receptors derive from an elderly man with acute or convalescent COVID-19.

The J gene is TRBJ1-1, the V gene TRBV19, with 7 bases lining up with TRBD1. The V gene's germline CDR1 is LNHDA and CDR2 SQIVND (reference sequence). This CDR3 contains 13 residues. V lost 4 bases and J lost 7; bases outside the gene matches: 6. The CDR3 DNA reads TGTGCCAGTAGTAGTGGACAGGACTATGAAGCTTTCTTT. Protein sequence: CASSSGQDYEAFF.

The rearrangement uses TRBV18 and TRBJ1-1; D unresolved. The length of the CDR3 is 13 residues. V was trimmed by 4 bases and J by 3 bases, leaving 9 bases between them. The germline CDR1 and CDR2 sequences are KGHSH and LQKENI. DNA for the CDR3: TGTGCCAGCTCACGAGACATGTACACTGAAGCTTTCTTT. This translates into CASSRDMYTEAFF.

The J gene is TRBJ2-1, the V gene TRBV29-1, with 8 bases fitting TRBD2. Germline trimming cut 6 bases from V and 9 bases from J; bases unmatched to any gene: 16. The CDR3 totals 15 residues. Germline loops: CDR1 SQVTM, CDR2 ANQGSEA. The CDR3 reads CSVLPASGLFVEQFF. In DNA form, the CDR3 reads TGCAGCGTCCTCCCGGCTAGCGGGCTTTTTGTTGAGCAGTTCTTC.

This clone was detected a few times. This chain uses TRBV6-6 with TRBJ2-7, with D possibly being TRBD1 (6 bases). With 8 bases removed from V and 3 bases from J, the gap between germline ends came to 20 bases. Looked up from germline, CDR1 is MNHNY and CDR2 is SVGAGI (reference sequence). The length of the CDR3 is 15 residues. CDR3 residues: CASGGSSWRSYEQYF. CDR3 bases: TGTGCCAGCGGGGGCTCCAGTTGGAGGAGCTACGAGCAGTACTTC.

The V and J genes are TRBV7-2 and TRBJ2-2, with TRBD2 matching 7 bases. Germline V CDR1 and CDR2: SGHTA, FQGNSA. J gave up 7 bases and V 5 bases, and 22 bases lay outside the gene matches. CDR3 length equals 19 residues. The CDR3 nucleotides read TGTGCCAGCAGCGATAGGGCGGCTTGGACTAGGGACTCGAGCGGGGAGCTGTTTTTT. Residues: CASSDRAAWTRDSSGELFF.

The chain couples TRBV7-9 to TRBJ1-4; 8 bases agree with TRBD1. Germline CDR1 SEHNR, CDR2 FQNEAQ (reference sequence). This CDR3 contains 17 residues. Germline trimming cut 4 bases from V and 0 bases from J; bases unmatched to any gene: 7. Here the CDR3 reads CASSSGQGTATNEKLFF. CDR3 nucleotide sequence: TGTGCCAGCAGCTCTGGACAGGGTACTGCAACTAATGAAAAACTGTTTTTT.

This rearrangement joins TRBV5-4 to TRBJ1-1; possibly TRBD1 for D (6 bases). Per germline, CDR1 SGHNT and CDR2 YYREEE (reference sequence). The V end lost 5 bases, the J end lost 1 base, and 12 bases lay between the germline ends. CDR3 length: 14 amino acids. Here the CDR3 DNA reads TGTGCCAGCAGTAATATACAGGGGAACACTGAAGCTTTCTTT. This codes for CASSNIQGNTEAFF.